The 22 T cell receptor beta chains below come from one sample, sequenced in a study of T-cell reconstitution after alpha-beta-depleted transplantation in children. Preparation of the TCRbeta library used unique molecular identifiers. Each CDR3 protein gets one entry after TCRdb re-called the PCR reads with MiXCR. The data hold some 200,000 distinct CDR3 sequences, with roughly 7.5% observed a single time. This specimen consisted of PBMCs from the stem cell graft donor, obtained from the stem cell graft. These receptors were taken from a human donor who donated a stem cell graft to a child with Wiskott-Aldrich syndrome.

This clonotype has ten or more counts. V usage is TRBV18 and J usage is TRBJ1-2, with 12 bases fitting TRBD1. CDR1 KGHSH and CDR2 LQKENI come from the germline V gene. The CDR3 spans 17 residues. With 3 bases clipped from V and 4 bases from J, the junction kept 9 bases outside the gene matches. The CDR3 DNA reads as TGTGCCAGCTCACCGAAGGGACAGGGGGCAGGCGGCTATGGCTACACCTTC. This translates into CASSPKGQGAGGYGYTF.

The chain links TRBV3-1 to TRBJ2-7; D not resolved. The CDR3 totals 14 residues. Trimming left V 1 base short and J 3 bases short, with 10 bases between. Germline values: CDR1 LGHDT, CDR2 YNNKEL (reference sequence). In DNA, the CDR3 is TGTGCCAGCAGCCAAGGTCGGTCAGGCTACGAGCAGTACTTC. Amino acid sequence: CASSQGRSGYEQYF.

This clonotype has a count of ten or more. This chain connects TRBV5-5 to TRBJ2-7; 9 nucleotides agree with TRBD1. The germline gives CDR1 SGHKS, CDR2 YYEKEE (reference sequence). The CDR3 spans 16 residues. J was trimmed by 4 bases and V by 3 bases; bases with no gene match: 11. The DNA for the CDR3 is TGTGCCAGCAGCTCGATATCGGGACAGGGATCTTACGAGCAGTACTTC. Its translation: CASSSISGQGSYEQYF.

This clonotype was counted many times. The genes are TRBV6-5 and TRBJ2-7; tentatively, D is TRBD2 (5 bases). V was clipped by 0 bases and J by 2 bases, with 11 bases between them. Germline CDR1 reads MNHEY; CDR2 reads SVGAGI. This CDR3 is built from 15 residues. The CDR3 sequence: CASSYSVATTYEQYF. For the CDR3, the DNA is TGTGCCAGCAGTTACTCGGTAGCGACAACCTACGAGCAGTACTTC.

The chain carries TRBV6-1 and TRBJ2-7; TRBD1 matches at 9 bases. Trimming cost V 6 bases and J 7 bases; bases outside gene matches: 16. This CDR3 contains 16 residues. From germline, CDR1 is MNHNS and CDR2 SASEGT. For the CDR3, the DNA is TGTGCCAGCAGCAACTACCGACAGGGGGGTAATCGAGAGCAGTACTTC. Translating it yields CASSNYRQGGNREQYF.

This clonotype came up many times. The chain joins TRBV12-3 or TRBV12-4 to TRBJ2-1, with 8 positions matching TRBD1. This CDR3 comprises 17 residues. V shed 6 bases, J shed 4 bases, and the junction held 14 bases outside the gene matches. The CDR3 DNA follows: TGTGCCAGCAGGCCCAACCTCGGGACAGGCGCATACAATGAGCAGTTCTTC. This translates into CASRPNLGTGAYNEQFF.

The sample holds many counts of this clonotype. V is TRBV9 and J is TRBJ1-1; a weak D match, TRBD1 (6 bases). The V gene lost 4 bases and the J gene lost 5 bases, with 18 bases spanning the gap. Germline CDR1 reads SGDLS; CDR2 reads YYNGEE. The CDR3 sequence is 15 residues long. The CDR3 region is CASSLLMEGGTEAFF. DNA of the CDR3: TGTGCCAGCAGCCTACTGATGGAAGGGGGGACTGAAGCTTTCTTT.

This clonotype was detected a few times. The genes are TRBV20-1 and TRBJ1-6; D is perhaps TRBD1 (5 bases). Germline loops: CDR1 DFQATT, CDR2 SNEGSKA (reference sequence). Trimming pared 6 bases from V and 6 bases from J, leaving 21 bases between. The CDR3 loop spans 16 amino acids. In nucleotides, the CDR3 is TGCAGTGCGCCAGTTCAGCAGGGATTTTCTAATTCACCCCTCCACTTT. Protein: CSAPVQQGFSNSPLHF.

By share, this clonotype ranks as medium-sized. The genes are TRBV4-3 and TRBJ2-5; either TRBD1 or TRBD2 may supply D (6 bases each). Germline loops: CDR1 LGHNA, CDR2 YSLEER. The CDR3 is 15 residues long. The V and J ends lost 0 bases and 1 base respectively, with 9 bases between them. This CDR3 reads CASSQERGAQETQYF. CDR3 coding DNA: TGCGCCAGCAGCCAAGAAAGGGGGGCCCAAGAGACCCAGTACTTC.

There are a few counts of this clonotype. This chain uses TRBV5-1 with TRBJ1-1; D might be TRBD1 (5 bases). Germline lookup yields CDR1 SGHRS and CDR2 YFSETQ. CDR3 length: 15 residues. Deletions cut 0 bases from V and 5 bases from J, with 14 bases between. The CDR3 here is CASSLGGSADTEAFF. DNA for the CDR3: TGCGCCAGCAGCTTGGGGGGCTCGGCGGATACTGAAGCTTTCTTT. The whole variable domain, filled in from reference TRBV5-1 and TRBJ1-1, reads KAGVTQTPRYLIKTRGQQVTLSCSPISGHRSVSWYQQTPGQGLQFLFEYFSETQRNKGNFPGRFSGRQFSNSRSEMNVSTLELGDSALYLCASSLGGSADTEAFFGQGTRLTVV.

This clonotype occurred many times. V usage is TRBV20-1 and J usage is TRBJ2-1, with 7 bases that match TRBD1. Germline values: CDR1 DFQATT, CDR2 SNEGSKA (reference sequence). The length of the CDR3 is 14 residues. The ends lost 5 bases at V and 5 bases at J; junction bases unmatched: 9. CDR3 region: CSAPDRLQHNEQFF. The CDR3 bases are TGCAGTGCTCCGGACAGGCTACAACACAATGAGCAGTTCTTC.

The sample holds a few counts of this clonotype. In DNA form, the CDR3 reads TGTGCCAGCAGGAAACAGGGGCAGAATGAGCAGTTCTTC. Amino acids: CASRKQGQNEQFF. The chain joins TRBV12-3 or TRBV12-4 to TRBJ2-1, with 7 bases fitting TRBD1. Trimming removed 6 bases from V and 7 bases from J; junction bases left unmatched: 6. CDR3 length: 13 residues.

This sequence joins TRBV20-1 and TRBJ2-1; TRBD2 matches 12 bases. After removal of 8 bases from V and 3 bases from J, the junction contained 11 bases not matched to a gene. This CDR3 contains 16 residues. CDR1 DFQATT and CDR2 SNEGSKA come from the germline V gene (reference sequence). For the CDR3, the DNA is TGCAGTCTTCGACTAGCGGGAGTGAAAATCTACAATGAGCAGTTCTTC. It specifies CSLRLAGVKIYNEQFF.

This clonotype has ten or more counts. The chain links TRBV5-5 to TRBJ2-1, with D unresolved. CDR1 is SGHKS and CDR2 is YYEKEE in the germline V gene (reference sequence). This CDR3 comprises 15 residues. The V and J ends lost 2 bases and 0 bases respectively, with 9 bases between them. The CDR3 coding sequence is TGTGCCAGCAGCTTCGGGCCTAACTCCTACAATGAGCAGTTCTTC. Amino acid sequence: CASSFGPNSYNEQFF.

There are many counts of this clonotype. The chain carries TRBV6-2 or TRBV6-3 and TRBJ2-7; no reliable D call. The germline V gene has CDR1 MNHEY and CDR2 SVGEGT. The length of the CDR3 is 15 residues. With 2 bases removed from V and 6 bases from J, the gap between germline ends came to 17 bases. CDR3 sequence reads: CASSYRFPVDSEQYF. DNA for the CDR3: TGTGCCAGCAGTTACCGTTTTCCGGTGGATTCCGAGCAGTACTTC.

This clonotype was seen many times. V usage is TRBV6-2 or TRBV6-3 and J usage is TRBJ2-5; 8 positions agree with TRBD2. CDR3 length: 17 amino acids. V trimming: 3 bases; J trimming: 0 bases; junction bases outside the gene matches: 9. Germline CDR1 and CDR2: MNHEY and SVGEGT. The CDR3 loop reads CASSYSAGGWDQETQYF. CDR3 sequence (DNA): TGTGCCAGCAGTTATAGCGCGGGAGGATGGGACCAAGAGACCCAGTACTTC.

This clonotype was detected many times. The chain uses TRBV2 and TRBJ2-1; D remains unclear. CDR3 length equals 15 residues. CDR1 and CDR2 (germline): SNHLY, FYNNEI. Deletions cut 3 bases from V and 0 bases from J, with 9 bases between. In nucleotides, the CDR3 is TGTGCCAGCAGTGAGCAGGCTCGCTCCTACAATGAGCAGTTCTTC. Translating it yields CASSEQARSYNEQFF.

This clonotype has a count of ten or more. V gene TRBV3-1 combines with J gene TRBJ1-5; D is unresolved. The V gene's germline CDR1 is LGHDT and CDR2 YNNKEL (reference sequence). V dropped 3 bases and J dropped 4 bases, with 4 bases sitting between them. CDR3 length: 12 amino acids. CDR3 in amino acids: CASSHQNQPQHF. The DNA for the CDR3 is TGTGCCAGCAGCCATCAGAATCAGCCCCAGCATTTT.

This clonotype was counted ten times or more. The rearrangement uses TRBV5-1 and TRBJ1-2; no reliable D call. Germline V CDR1 and CDR2: SGHRS, YFSETQ. This CDR3 region has 21 residues. The V and J ends lost 2 bases and 2 bases respectively, with 31 bases between them. For the CDR3, the DNA is TGCGCCAGCAGCTTAAGACCCCAATCCGCAAACTCAATCCGAGGAAACTATGGCTACACCTTC. This gives the protein CASSLRPQSANSIRGNYGYTF.

This clonotype was picked up many times. The chain couples TRBV29-1 to TRBJ1-4; 9 bases fit TRBD1. The CDR3 has 13 amino acids. Germline CDR1 SQVTM, CDR2 ANQGSEA. V was clipped by 4 bases and J by 8 bases; unmatched bases: 5. The CDR3 region has the DNA TGCAGCGTTGGACAGGGGGTGCGGGAAAAACTGTTTTTT. Protein product: CSVGQGVREKLFF. The whole variable domain, remainder taken from reference TRBV29-1 and TRBJ1-4, is SAVISQKPSRDICQRGTSLTIQCQVDSQVTMMFWYRQQPGQSLTLIATANQGSEATYESGFVIDKFPISRPNLTFSTLTVSNMSPEDSSIYLCSVGQGVREKLFFGSGTQLSVL.

This clonotype appeared many times. V gene TRBV20-1 combines with J gene TRBJ2-7; weak D call: TRBD1 (6 bases). Trimming shortened V by 5 bases and J by 5 bases, and 28 bases separated the two germline ends. CDR1 is DFQATT, CDR2 SNEGSKA, per germline (reference sequence). The CDR3 runs to 17 residues. The CDR3 coding sequence is TGCAGTGCTCACTTGGGCAGGGGCCGTAATAATTTCGACGAGCAGTACTTC. It translates to CSAHLGRGRNNFDEQYF.

For this clonotype: This may stem from a read error, because a much larger clone lies one nucleotide away. The chain couples TRBV24-1 to TRBJ1-1; no clear D gene. This CDR3 is 13 amino acids long. In germline, CDR1 is KGHDR, CDR2 SFDVKD. CDR3 DNA: TGTACCACCATGAACAGCCCGAACACTGAAGCTTTCTTT. It yields the protein CTTMNSPNTEAFF.